The rows below give T cell receptor beta chains drawn from one sample of a study of shared clonotypes between healthy human individuals. Method: immunoSEQ multiplex PCR; TCRdb's copy keeps in-frame clones and lacks some. The sample has fewer than 1.8 million clones, approximately 98.5% seen once. What was sequenced was naive CD4+ T cells sorted from blood. The receptors come from a man under 40 in good health. Both conserved end residues are part of each CDR3. D genes are given only for firm matches. Expanded clones get a size class; other rows say once, few or many, or leave the size out.

j_call v_call d_call clone_size cdr3_aa cdr3_nt
TRBJ2-3 TRBV5-8 . . CASSLVALQGVTDTQYF TGTGCCAGCAGCTTGGTCGCCTTACAGGGCGTGACAGATACGCAGTATTTT
TRBJ1-1 TRBV4-3 . . CASSQNLVGNTEAFF TGCGCCAGCAGCCAGAACCTCGTCGGGAACACTGAAGCTTTCTTT
TRBJ2-3 TRBV5-5 . . CASSPLRDGGTDTQYF TGTGCCAGCAGTCCTCTGAGGGACGGCGGCACAGATACGCAGTATTTT
TRBJ1-4 TRBV18 TRBD1 . CASSETDRAAEKLFF TGTGCCAGCTCAGAAACGGACAGGGCTGCTGAAAAACTGTTTTTT
TRBJ2-7 TRBV2 . few CASSEQGPSREQYF TGTGCCAGCAGTGAGCAGGGACCTTCCCGCGAGCAGTACTTC
TRBJ2-3 TRBV6-5 . once CASREVGTDTQYF TGTGCCAGCAGGGAGGTCGGCACAGATACGCAGTATTTT
TRBJ2-5 TRBV2 TRBD2 . CASRGLAGARETQYF TGTGCCAGCAGGGGACTAGCGGGAGCGCGGGAGACCCAGTACTTC
TRBJ2-7 TRBV9 . . CASGLGSYEQYF TGTGCCAGCGGCCTGGGCTCGTACGAGCAGTACTTC
TRBJ2-7 TRBV10-3 TRBD2 . CAISQAGETYEQYF TGTGCCATCAGTCAAGCGGGAGAGACCTACGAGCAGTACTTC
TRBJ2-2 TRBV27 . . CASSPRPRGSGELFF TGTGCCAGCAGTCCCCGGCCACGAGGGTCCGGGGAGCTGTTTTTT
TRBJ2-1 TRBV5-6 TRBD1 . CASSAGQAEDEQFF TGTGCCAGCAGCGCCGGACAGGCGGAGGATGAGCAGTTCTTC
TRBJ2-5 TRBV5-1 TRBD2 . CASSTGLAGAKETQYF TGCGCCAGCAGCACGGGACTAGCGGGAGCCAAAGAGACCCAGTACTTC
TRBJ1-1 TRBV18 . . CASSEETTGEAFF TGTGCCAGCTCAGAGGAGACTACGGGTGAAGCTTTCTTT
TRBJ1-1 TRBV6-5 TRBD1 once CASSGGQMNTEAFF TGTGCCAGCAGTGGGGGACAGATGAACACTGAAGCTTTCTTT
TRBJ2-2 TRBV6-5 . . CASSYFEGSGELFF TGTGCCAGCAGTTACTTCGAGGGATCCGGGGAGCTGTTTTTT
TRBJ2-3 TRBV29-1 . . CSAEPTLPSTDTQYF TGCAGCGCAGAACCGACGCTACCTAGCACAGATACGCAGTATTTT
TRBJ2-7 TRBV7-9 TRBD1 . CASSSTGVSYEQYF TGTGCCAGCAGCTCGACAGGGGTTAGCTACGAGCAGTACTTC
TRBJ1-1 TRBV28 . . CASSPRRQAMAFF TGTGCCAGCAGTCCACGTCGACAGGCCATGGCTTTCTTT
TRBJ2-1 TRBV5-1 TRBD1 . CASSFQGAVRNEQFF TGCGCCAGCAGCTTCCAGGGGGCCGTTAGAAATGAGCAGTTCTTC
TRBJ2-5 TRBV4-1 . . CASSQQVTSQETQYF TGCGCCAGCAGCCAACAAGTGACAAGTCAAGAGACCCAGTACTTC
TRBJ2-3 TRBV5-4 . . CASRRWATDTQYF TGTGCCAGCAGGCGTTGGGCGACAGATACGCAGTATTTT
TRBJ1-1 TRBV7-9 . . CASSFRGGTEAFF TGTGCCAGCAGCTTCCGGGGGGGCACTGAAGCTTTCTTT
TRBJ2-2 TRBV14 TRBD2 once CASSPLAGEGTGELFF TGTGCCAGCAGCCCTCTAGCGGGAGAGGGCACCGGGGAGCTGTTTTTT
TRBJ2-2 TRBV6-1 . . CASWMLSGGELFF TGTGCCAGCTGGATGCTCAGTGGCGGGGAGCTGTTTTTT
TRBJ2-3 TRBV5-1 . . CASSPPATAISTDTQYF TGCGCCAGCAGCCCACCCGCGACAGCTATTAGCACAGATACGCAGTATTTT
TRBJ2-7 TRBV7-2 TRBD2 . CASSPGTSGRKQYF TGTGCCAGCAGCCCCGGGACTAGCGGGAGGAAGCAGTACTTC